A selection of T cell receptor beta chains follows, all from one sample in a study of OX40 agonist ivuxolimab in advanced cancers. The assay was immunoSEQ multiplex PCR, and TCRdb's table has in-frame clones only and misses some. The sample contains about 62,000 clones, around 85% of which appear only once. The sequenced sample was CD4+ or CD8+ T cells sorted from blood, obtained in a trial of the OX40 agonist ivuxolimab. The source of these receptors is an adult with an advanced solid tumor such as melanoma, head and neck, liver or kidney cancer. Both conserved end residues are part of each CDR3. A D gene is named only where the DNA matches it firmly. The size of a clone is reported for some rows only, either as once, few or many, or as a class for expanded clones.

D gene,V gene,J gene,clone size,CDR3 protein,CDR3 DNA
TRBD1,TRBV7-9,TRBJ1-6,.,CASSLGTGNSPLHF,TGTGCCAGCAGCTTAGGGACAGGAAATTCACCCCTCCACTTT
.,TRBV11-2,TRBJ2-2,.,CASSLDLGRTGELFF,TGTGCCAGCAGCTTAGATCTAGGCCGCACCGGGGAGCTGTTTTTT
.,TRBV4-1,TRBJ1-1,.,CASSQEAEKGSEAFF,TGCGCCAGCAGCCAAGAGGCCGAGAAAGGGTCTGAAGCTTTCTTT
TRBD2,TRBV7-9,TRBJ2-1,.,CASSLVGGRGGEQFF,TGTGCCAGCAGCTTAGTCGGCGGGAGAGGCGGTGAGCAGTTCTTC
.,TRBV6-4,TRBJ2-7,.,CASSDSGRFINERYF,TGTGCCAGCAGTGACTCGGGACGGTTCATCAACGAGCGGTACTTC
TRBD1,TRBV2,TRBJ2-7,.,CASRSGGDYEQYF,TGTGCCAGCAGATCAGGGGGCGACTACGAGCAGTACTTC
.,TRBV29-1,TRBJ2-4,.,CSVAGREGENIQYF,TGCAGCGTTGCCGGGAGAGAGGGGGAAAACATTCAGTACTTC
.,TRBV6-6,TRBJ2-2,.,CASRGRVTGELFF,TGTGCCAGCAGGGGCAGGGTGACCGGGGAGCTGTTTTTT
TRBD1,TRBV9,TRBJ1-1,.,CASSVAGGQGKAFF,TGTGCCAGCAGCGTCGCGGGGGGACAGGGAAAAGCTTTCTTT
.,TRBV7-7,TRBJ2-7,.,CASSPPGAYEQYF,TGTGCTAGCAGCCCGCCGGGGGCCTACGAGCAGTACTTC
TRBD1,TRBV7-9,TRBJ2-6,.,CASSSSGTGISGANVLTF,TGTGCCAGCAGCTCCTCCGGGACAGGGATCTCTGGGGCCAACGTCCTGACTTTC
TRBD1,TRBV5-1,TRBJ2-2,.,CASSLGTGGNTGELFF,TGCGCCAGCAGCTTGGGGACAGGGGGTAACACCGGGGAGCTGTTTTTT
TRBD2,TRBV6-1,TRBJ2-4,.,CASSEVGGIQVIQYF,TGTGCCAGCAGTGAAGTGGGAGGGATCCAGGTCATTCAGTACTTC
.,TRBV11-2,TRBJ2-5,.,CASSYAGSQETQYF,TGTGCCAGCAGCTACGCCGGGAGTCAAGAGACCCAGTACTTC
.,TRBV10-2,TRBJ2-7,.,CASSHQTLGGYEQYF,TGCGCCAGCAGTCACCAGACACTTGGGGGCTACGAGCAGTACTTC
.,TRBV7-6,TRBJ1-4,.,CASSSRGLRDEKLFF,TGTGCCAGCAGCTCACGGGGTCTCCGGGATGAAAAACTGTTTTTT
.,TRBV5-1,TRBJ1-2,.,CASSLANGGGTNYGYTF,TGCGCCAGCAGCTTGGCCAATGGGGGAGGCACTAACTATGGCTACACCTTC
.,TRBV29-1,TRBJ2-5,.,CSVSPTGEETQYF,TGCAGCGTTTCTCCGACCGGGGAGGAGACCCAGTACTTC
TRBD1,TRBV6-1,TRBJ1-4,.,CASRITGANEKLFF,TGTGCCAGCAGGATTACAGGGGCTAATGAAAAACTGTTTTTT
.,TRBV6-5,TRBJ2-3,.,CASSPFPSSTDTQYF,TGTGCCAGCAGTCCGTTCCCCTCTAGCACAGATACGCAGTATTTT
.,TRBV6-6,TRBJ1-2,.,CASSRGGANYGYTF,TGTGCCAGCAGCCGCGGTGGAGCTAACTATGGCTACACCTTC
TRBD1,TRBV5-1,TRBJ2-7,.,CASSLEGQGDEQYF,TGCGCCAGCAGCTTGGAGGGACAGGGTGACGAGCAGTACTTC
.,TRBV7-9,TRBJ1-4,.,CASSLGGRIDEKLFF,TGTGCCAGCAGCTTAGGGGGGAGAATTGATGAAAAACTGTTTTTT
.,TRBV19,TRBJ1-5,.,CAGGGSNQPQHF,TGTGCCGGGGGGGGTAGCAATCAGCCCCAGCATTTT
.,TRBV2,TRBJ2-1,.,CASSEAGRDNEQFF,TGTGCCAGCAGTGAAGCGGGACGGGACAATGAGCAGTTCTTC
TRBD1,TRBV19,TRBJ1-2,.,CASSNPKQGLDGYTF,TGTGCCAGTAGTAACCCGAAACAGGGGCTCGACGGCTACACCTTC
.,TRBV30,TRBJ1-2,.,CAWSQPGGALGYTF,TGTGCCTGGAGTCAACCGGGGGGGGCGCTTGGCTACACCTTC
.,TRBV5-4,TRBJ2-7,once,CASSLMGGHSYEQYF,TGTGCCAGCAGCTTGATGGGGGGGCACTCCTACGAGCAGTACTTC
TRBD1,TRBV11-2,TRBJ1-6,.,CASSLDRVNSPLHF,TGTGCCAGCAGCTTGGACAGGGTGAATTCACCCCTCCACTTT
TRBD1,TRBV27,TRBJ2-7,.,CASSTRADRLYEQYF,TGTGCCAGCAGCACCCGGGCGGACAGGCTCTACGAGCAGTACTTC
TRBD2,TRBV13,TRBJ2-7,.,CASSPELAGPYEQYF,TGTGCCAGCAGCCCGGAACTAGCGGGGCCCTACGAGCAGTACTTC
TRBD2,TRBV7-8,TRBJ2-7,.,CASSLGTSGREYTYEQYF,TGTGCCAGCAGCTTAGGGACTAGCGGGAGGGAATACACCTACGAGCAGTACTTC
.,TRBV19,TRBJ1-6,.,CASSSRDILDNSPLHF,TGTGCCAGTAGTTCCCGGGACATTCTTGATAATTCACCCCTCCACTTT
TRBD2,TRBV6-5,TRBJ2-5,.,CASTPSGRETQYF,TGTGCCAGCACGCCTAGCGGGAGGGAGACCCAGTACTTC
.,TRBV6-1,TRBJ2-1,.,CASSEGGKPDNEQFF,TGTGCCAGCAGTGAAGGAGGCAAGCCTGATAATGAGCAGTTCTTC
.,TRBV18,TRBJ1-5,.,CASSPTRGGNQPQHF,TGTGCCAGCTCACCCACGAGGGGCGGCAATCAGCCCCAGCATTTT
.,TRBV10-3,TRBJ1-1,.,CAISESPGTTEAFF,TGTGCCATCAGTGAGTCACCAGGAACCACTGAAGCTTTCTTT
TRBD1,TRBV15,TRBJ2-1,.,CATSTGQASYNEQFF,TGTGCCACCAGCACTGGACAGGCCTCCTACAATGAGCAGTTCTTC
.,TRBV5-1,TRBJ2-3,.,CASSNPEQDTQYF,TGCGCCAGCAGCAACCCCGAGCAAGATACGCAGTATTTT
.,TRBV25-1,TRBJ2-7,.,CASSDPAAAYEQYF,TGTGCCAGCAGTGACCCGGCCGCTGCCTACGAGCAGTACTTC
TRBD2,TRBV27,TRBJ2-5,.,CASNLLAGVGEQYF,TGTGCCAGCAATCTACTAGCGGGAGTAGGTGAGCAGTACTTC
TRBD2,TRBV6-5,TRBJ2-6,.,CASTYGRGANVLTF,TGTGCCAGCACCTACGGGAGGGGGGCCAACGTCCTGACTTTC
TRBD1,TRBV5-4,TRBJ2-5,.,CASHRRDRGLETQYF,TGTGCCAGTCACCGCCGGGACAGGGGTTTAGAGACCCAGTACTTC
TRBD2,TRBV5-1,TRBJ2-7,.,CASSLDGAGGLWEQYF,TGCGCCAGCAGCTTGGATGGAGCGGGAGGGCTGTGGGAGCAGTACTTC
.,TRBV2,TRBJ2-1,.,CASSEYADLMAPSSYNEQFF,TGTGCCAGCAGTGAATATGCAGATCTGATGGCCCCGAGCTCCTACAATGAGCAGTTCTTC
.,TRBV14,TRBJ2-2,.,CASSQTLNTGELFF,TGTGCCAGCAGCCAGACCCTCAACACCGGGGAGCTGTTTTTT
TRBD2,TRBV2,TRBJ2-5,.,CASTREAGLAQETQYF,TGTGCCAGCACCCGAGAGGCGGGACTAGCTCAAGAGACCCAGTACTTC
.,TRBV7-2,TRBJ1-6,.,CASSRVGRGLRSPLHF,TGTGCCAGCAGCCGCGTAGGCAGGGGATTGCGGTCACCCCTCCACTTT
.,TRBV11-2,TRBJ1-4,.,CASSLDRQGTNEKLFF,TGTGCCAGCAGCTTAGATCGTCAGGGAACTAATGAAAAACTGTTTTTT
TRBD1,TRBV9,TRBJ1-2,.,CASSAPGTGGSYTF,TGTGCCAGCAGCGCCCCAGGGACAGGGGGTAGCTACACCTTC
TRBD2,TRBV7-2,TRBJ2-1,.,CASSLASGSVNEQFF,TGTGCCAGCAGCTTAGCGAGCGGGAGCGTCAATGAGCAGTTCTTC
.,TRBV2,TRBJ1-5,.,CASSELGYSNQPQHF,TGTGCCAGCAGTGAATTAGGGTATAGCAATCAGCCCCAGCATTTT
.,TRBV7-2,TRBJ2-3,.,CASSSRDGHTDTQYF,TGTGCCAGCAGCTCCCGGGACGGACACACAGATACGCAGTATTTT
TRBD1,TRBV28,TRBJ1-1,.,CASSPGQGLGGAFF,TGTGCCAGCAGTCCGGGACAGGGCCTGGGGGGAGCTTTCTTT
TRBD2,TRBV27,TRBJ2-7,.,CASSLGRELEQYF,TGTGCCAGCAGTTTAGGGCGGGAGTTGGAGCAGTACTTC
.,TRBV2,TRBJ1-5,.,CASSFRGDQPQHF,TGTGCCAGCAGTTTCCGAGGGGACCAGCCCCAGCATTTT